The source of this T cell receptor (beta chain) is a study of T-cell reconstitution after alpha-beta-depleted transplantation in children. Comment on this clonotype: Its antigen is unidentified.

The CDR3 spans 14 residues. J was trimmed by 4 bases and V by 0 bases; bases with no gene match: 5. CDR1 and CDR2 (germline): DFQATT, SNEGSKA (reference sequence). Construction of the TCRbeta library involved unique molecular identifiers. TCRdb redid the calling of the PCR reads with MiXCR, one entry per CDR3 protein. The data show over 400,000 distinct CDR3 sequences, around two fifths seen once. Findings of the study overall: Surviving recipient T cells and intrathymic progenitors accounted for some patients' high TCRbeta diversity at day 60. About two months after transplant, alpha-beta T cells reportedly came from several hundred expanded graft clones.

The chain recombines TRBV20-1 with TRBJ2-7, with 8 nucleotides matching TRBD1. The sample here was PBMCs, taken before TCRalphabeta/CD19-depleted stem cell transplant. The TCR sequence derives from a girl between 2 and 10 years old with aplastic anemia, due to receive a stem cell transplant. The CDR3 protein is CSARDPRQGYEQYF. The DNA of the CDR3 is TGCAGTGCTAGAGATCCTCGACAGGGGTACGAGCAGTACTTC.